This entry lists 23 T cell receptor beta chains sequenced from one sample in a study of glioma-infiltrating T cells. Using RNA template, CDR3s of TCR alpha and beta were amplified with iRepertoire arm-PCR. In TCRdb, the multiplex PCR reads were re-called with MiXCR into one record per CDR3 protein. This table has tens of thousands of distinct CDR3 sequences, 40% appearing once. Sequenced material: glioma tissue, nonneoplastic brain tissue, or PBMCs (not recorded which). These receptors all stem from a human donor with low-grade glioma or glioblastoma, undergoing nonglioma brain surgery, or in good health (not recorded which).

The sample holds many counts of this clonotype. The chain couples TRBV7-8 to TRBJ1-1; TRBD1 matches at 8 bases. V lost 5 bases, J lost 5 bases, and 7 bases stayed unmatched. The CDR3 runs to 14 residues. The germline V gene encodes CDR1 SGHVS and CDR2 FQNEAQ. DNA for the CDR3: TGTGCCAGCAGCCCCAGGGGGCGAAGAACTGAAGCTTTCTTT. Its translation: CASSPRGRRTEAFF.

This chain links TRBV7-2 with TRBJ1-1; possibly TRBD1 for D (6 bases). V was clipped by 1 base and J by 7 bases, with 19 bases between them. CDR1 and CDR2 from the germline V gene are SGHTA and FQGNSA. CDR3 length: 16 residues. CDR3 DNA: TGTGCCAGCAGCTTAGGGGGACATACCGCTTCCCATGAAGCTTTCTTT. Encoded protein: CASSLGGHTASHEAFF.

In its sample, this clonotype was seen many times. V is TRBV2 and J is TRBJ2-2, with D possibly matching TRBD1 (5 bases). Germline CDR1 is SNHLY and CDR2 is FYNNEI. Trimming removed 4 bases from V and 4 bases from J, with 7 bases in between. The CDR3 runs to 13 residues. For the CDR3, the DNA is TGTGCCAGCAGTGGAAGGGGCACCGGGGAGCTGTTTTTT. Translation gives CASSGRGTGELFF. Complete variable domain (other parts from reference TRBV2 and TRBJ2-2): EPEVTQTPSHQVTQMGQEVILRCVPISNHLYFYWYRQILGQKVEFLVSFYNNEISEKSEIFDDQFSVERPDGSNFTLKIRSTKLEDSAMYFCASSGRGTGELFFGEGSRLTVL.

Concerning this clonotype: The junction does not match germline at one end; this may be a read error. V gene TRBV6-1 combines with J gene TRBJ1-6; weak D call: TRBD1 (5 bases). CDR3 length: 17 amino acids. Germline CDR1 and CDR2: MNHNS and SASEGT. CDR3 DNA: TGTGCCAGCAGTGAAGGAATGAGGGGTATTCCTAATTCACCCCTCAACTTT. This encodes CASSEGMRGIPNSPLNF.

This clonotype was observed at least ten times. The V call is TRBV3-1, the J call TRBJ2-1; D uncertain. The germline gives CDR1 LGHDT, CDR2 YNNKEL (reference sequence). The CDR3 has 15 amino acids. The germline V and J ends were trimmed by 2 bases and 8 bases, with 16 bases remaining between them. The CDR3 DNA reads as TGTGCCAGCAGCCAATTGGGGTCTTTCAGCCATGAGCAGTTCTTC. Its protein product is CASSQLGSFSHEQFF.

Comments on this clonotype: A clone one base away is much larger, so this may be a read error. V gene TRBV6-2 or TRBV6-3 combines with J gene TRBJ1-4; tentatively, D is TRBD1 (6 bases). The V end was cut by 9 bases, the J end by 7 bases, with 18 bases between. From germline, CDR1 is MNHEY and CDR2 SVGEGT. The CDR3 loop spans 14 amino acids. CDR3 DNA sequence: TGTGCCAGAAGTGACAGGAGGGGAGGTGAAAAACTGTTTTTT. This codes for CARSDRRGGEKLFF.

Written as DNA, the CDR3 is TGTGCCAGCAGGGCCCCGGGACAGGCCGACAATGAGCAGTTCTTC. Its translation is CASRAPGQADNEQFF. J is TRBJ2-1 and V is TRBV12-3 or TRBV12-4, with TRBD1 matching 8 bases. Trimming took 6 bases from V and 5 from J; bases not matched to a gene: 9. This CDR3 region has 15 residues.

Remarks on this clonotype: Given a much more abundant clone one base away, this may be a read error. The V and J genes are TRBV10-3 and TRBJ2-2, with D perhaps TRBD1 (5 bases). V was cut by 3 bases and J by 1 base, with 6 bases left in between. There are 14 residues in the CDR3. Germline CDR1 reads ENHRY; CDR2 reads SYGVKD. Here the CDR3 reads CAISDTGNTGELFF. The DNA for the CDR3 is TGTGCCATCAGTGATACAGGGAACACCGGGGAGCTGTTTTTT.

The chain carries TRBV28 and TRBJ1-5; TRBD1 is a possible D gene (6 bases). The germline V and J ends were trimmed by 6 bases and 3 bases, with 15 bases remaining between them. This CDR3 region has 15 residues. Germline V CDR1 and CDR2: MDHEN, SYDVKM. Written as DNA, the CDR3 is TGTGCCAGCAGACAAACAGGGACCAACAATCAGCCCCAGCATTTT. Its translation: CASRQTGTNNQPQHF.

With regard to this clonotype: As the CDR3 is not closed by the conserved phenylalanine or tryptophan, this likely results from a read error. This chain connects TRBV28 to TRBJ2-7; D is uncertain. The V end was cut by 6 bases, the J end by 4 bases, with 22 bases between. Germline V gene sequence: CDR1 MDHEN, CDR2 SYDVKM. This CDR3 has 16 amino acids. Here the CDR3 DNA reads TGTGCCAGCAGCCGAATGCCTAGGGTGGACCGGTACGAGCAGTACTCG. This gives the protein CASSRMPRVDRYEQYS.

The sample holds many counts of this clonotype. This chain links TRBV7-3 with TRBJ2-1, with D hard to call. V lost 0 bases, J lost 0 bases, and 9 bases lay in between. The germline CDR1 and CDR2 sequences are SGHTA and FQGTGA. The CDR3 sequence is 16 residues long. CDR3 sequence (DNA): TGTGCCAGCAGCTTAACGGCGGATACCTCCTACAATGAGCAGTTCTTC. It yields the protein CASSLTADTSYNEQFF.

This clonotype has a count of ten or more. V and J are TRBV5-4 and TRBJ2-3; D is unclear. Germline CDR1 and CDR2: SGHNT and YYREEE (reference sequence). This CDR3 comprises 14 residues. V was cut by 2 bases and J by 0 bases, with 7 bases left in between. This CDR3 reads CASSFSWSTDTQYF. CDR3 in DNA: TGTGCCAGCAGCTTTTCTTGGAGCACAGATACGCAGTATTTT.

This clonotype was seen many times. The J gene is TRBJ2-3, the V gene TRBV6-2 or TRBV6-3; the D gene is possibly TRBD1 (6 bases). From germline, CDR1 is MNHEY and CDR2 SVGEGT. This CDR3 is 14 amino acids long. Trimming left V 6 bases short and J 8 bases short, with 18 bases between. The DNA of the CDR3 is TGTGCCAGCAGCTCGACAGGTTATCATGTTACGCAGTATTTT. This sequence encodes CASSSTGYHVTQYF.

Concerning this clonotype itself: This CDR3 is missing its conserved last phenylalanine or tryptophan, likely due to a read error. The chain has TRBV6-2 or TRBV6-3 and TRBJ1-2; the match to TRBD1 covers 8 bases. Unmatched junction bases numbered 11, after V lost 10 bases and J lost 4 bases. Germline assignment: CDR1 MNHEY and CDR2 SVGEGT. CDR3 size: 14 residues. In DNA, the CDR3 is TGTGCCAACAGAAAGACAGGGGTCGCCTATGGCTACACCTCC. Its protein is CANRKTGVAYGYTS.

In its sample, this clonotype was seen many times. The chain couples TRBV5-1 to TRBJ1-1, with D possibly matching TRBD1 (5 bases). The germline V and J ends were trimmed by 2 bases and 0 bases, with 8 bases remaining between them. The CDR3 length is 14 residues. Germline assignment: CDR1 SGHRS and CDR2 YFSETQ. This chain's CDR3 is CASSFDSMNTEAFF. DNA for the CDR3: TGCGCCAGCAGCTTCGACAGCATGAACACTGAAGCTTTCTTT.

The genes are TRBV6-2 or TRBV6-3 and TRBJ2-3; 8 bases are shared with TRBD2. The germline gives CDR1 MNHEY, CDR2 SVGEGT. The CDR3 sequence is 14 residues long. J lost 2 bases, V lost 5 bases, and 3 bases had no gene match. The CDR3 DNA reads TGTGCCAGCAGTAGGCGGGGGGACACAGATACGCAGTATTTT. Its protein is CASSRRGDTDTQYF.

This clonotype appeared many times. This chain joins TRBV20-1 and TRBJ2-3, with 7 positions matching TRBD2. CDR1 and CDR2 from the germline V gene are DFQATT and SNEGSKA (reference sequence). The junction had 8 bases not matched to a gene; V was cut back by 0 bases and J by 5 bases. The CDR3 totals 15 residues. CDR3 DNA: TGCAGTGCTAGAGAAGCTAGCGGTTCGCTAGATACGCAGTATTTT. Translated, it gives CSAREASGSLDTQYF.

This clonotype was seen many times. The CDR3 here is CASSQAMSPQETQYF. Here the CDR3 DNA reads TGTGCCAGCAGCCAAGCTATGAGCCCGCAAGAGACCCAGTACTTC. The genes are TRBV14 and TRBJ2-5; no definite D call. Germline V lookup: CDR1 SGHDN, CDR2 FVKESK. The CDR3 totals 15 residues. Trimming cost V 1 base and J 2 bases, with 11 bases left between them.

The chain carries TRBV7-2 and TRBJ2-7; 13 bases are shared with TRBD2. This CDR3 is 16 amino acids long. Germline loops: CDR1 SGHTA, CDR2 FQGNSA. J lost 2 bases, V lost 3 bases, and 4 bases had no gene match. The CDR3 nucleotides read TGTGCCAGCAGCTTGGAGGGACTAGCGGGAACCTACGAGCAGTACTTC. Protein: CASSLEGLAGTYEQYF. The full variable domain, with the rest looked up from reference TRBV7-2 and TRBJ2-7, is GAGVSQSPSNKVTEKGKDVELRCDPISGHTALYWYRQSLGQGLEFLIYFQGNSAPDKSGLPSDRFSAERTGGSVSTLTIQRTQQEDSAVYLCASSLEGLAGTYEQYFGPGTRLTVT.

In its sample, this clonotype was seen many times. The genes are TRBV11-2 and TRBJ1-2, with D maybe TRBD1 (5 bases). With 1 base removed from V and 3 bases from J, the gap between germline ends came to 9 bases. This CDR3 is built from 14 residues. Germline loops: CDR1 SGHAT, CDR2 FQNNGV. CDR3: CASSLVGTDYGYTF. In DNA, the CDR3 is TGTGCCAGCAGCTTAGTAGGGACGGACTATGGCTACACCTTC.

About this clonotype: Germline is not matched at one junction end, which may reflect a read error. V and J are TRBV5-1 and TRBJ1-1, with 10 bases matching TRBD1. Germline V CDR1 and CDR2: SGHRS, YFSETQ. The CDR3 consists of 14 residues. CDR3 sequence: CASSKDRGSSEASF. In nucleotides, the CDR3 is TGCGCCAGCAGTAAGGACAGGGGGAGCTCTGAAGCTTCCTTT.

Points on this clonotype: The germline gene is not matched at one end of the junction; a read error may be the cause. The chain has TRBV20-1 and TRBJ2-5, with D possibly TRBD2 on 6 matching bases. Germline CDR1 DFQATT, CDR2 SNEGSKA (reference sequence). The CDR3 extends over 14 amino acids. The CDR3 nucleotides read TGCAGTGCTAGATGGGACTTCGACCAAGAGACCAAGTACTTC. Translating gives CSARWDFDQETKYF.

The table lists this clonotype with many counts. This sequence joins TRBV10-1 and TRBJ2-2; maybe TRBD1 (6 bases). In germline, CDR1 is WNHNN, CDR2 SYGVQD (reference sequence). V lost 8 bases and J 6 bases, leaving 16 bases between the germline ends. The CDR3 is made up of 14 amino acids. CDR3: CASSGTSSPGELFF. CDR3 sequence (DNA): TGCGCCAGCTCCGGGACATCAAGCCCCGGGGAGCTGTTTTTT.